This T cell receptor (beta chain) stems from a study of tumor and adjacent non-tumor tissue in lung cancer. The CDR3 contains 14 residues. Germline V gene sequence: CDR1 DFQATT, CDR2 SNEGSKA (reference sequence). This clonotype was counted between two and nine times. What it binds is unknown. One end of the junction varies from germline; a read error may be responsible. The library came from three nested PCR rounds adapted from ARM-PCR protocols. TCRdb re-derived calls from the multiplex PCR reads in MiXCR, one entry per CDR3 protein. The sample lists 78,000 or so distinct CDR3 sequences; 80% were seen once. No cell sorting was done before RNA was extracted from the tissue. Study-wide results and caveats: In normal lung, the top 100 clones were significantly more dominant than in tumor. Significantly higher TCR diversity was found in tumor than normal lung.

The clonotype comes from a woman aged 45-60 years with non-small cell lung cancer. Sequencing input: lung tumor tissue. The chain combines TRBV20-1 with TRBJ2-2, with unresolved D. The CDR3 reads CNARDPAGSGELFF. The CDR3 coding sequence is TGCAATGCTAGAGACCCAGCAGGTTCTGGGGAGCTGTTTTTT.